The clone carrying this T cell receptor (beta chain) was found once. What it binds is unknown. TCR alpha and beta CDR3 regions were amplified from RNA using iRepertoire nested multiplex PCR. One entry per CDR3 protein results from TCRdb running MiXCR on the multiplex PCR reads. The sample has 400,000 or so distinct CDR3 sequences, around 45% seen once. The data derive from a study of glioma-infiltrating T cells. Study details: Before surgery, glioma patients received dexamethasone for at most six days.

The CDR3 is 16 amino acids. Trimming shortened V by 8 bases and J by 4 bases, and 23 bases separated the two germline ends. Germline V CDR1 and CDR2: MDHEN, SYDVKM. Findings and limits, study-wide: Tissue-blood divergence was below expectation in non-neoplastic patients, above in gliomas. Patients with low tissue-blood divergence carried a signature set of shared blood CDR3 motifs.

This clonotype was obtained from a human donor with low-grade glioma or glioblastoma, undergoing nonglioma brain surgery, or in good health (not recorded which). The sample was glioma tissue, nonneoplastic brain tissue, or PBMCs (not recorded which). The chain couples TRBV28 to TRBJ2-5, with a possible D match to TRBD1 (6 bases). The CDR3 sequence is CASSSLCGGARETQYF. The CDR3 DNA follows: TGTGCCAGCTCATCTCTCTGTGGGGGCGCGAGAGAGACCCAGTACTTC.